This passage covers 8 T cell receptor beta chains from one sample sequenced in a study of blood T cells in healthy people across ages. Using a J-beta primer mix together with a sample-barcoded 5' primer, a second PCR was run for roughly 6 to 12 cycles. MiXCR, applied by TCRdb to the 5' RACE reads, yields one record per CDR3 protein. The table records about 1.8 million distinct CDR3 sequences, around half of them present only once. Input material: blood. The receptor set was obtained from a middle-aged woman in good health.

This chain links TRBV20-1 with TRBJ1-6; D might be TRBD1 (5 bases). V dropped 7 bases and J dropped 2 bases, with 12 bases sitting between them. The CDR3 is 14 residues long. Germline loops: CDR1 DFQATT, CDR2 SNEGSKA (reference sequence). The CDR3 nucleotides read TGCAGTGGGGGACGGTTTGCCTATAATTCACCCCTCCACTTT. Translation gives CSGGRFAYNSPLHF.

The chain employs TRBV4-2 and TRBJ2-7; D could derive from TRBD1 or TRBD2 (5 bases each). The CDR3 has 16 amino acids. Germline values: CDR1 LGHNA, CDR2 YNFKEQ. V lost 1 base to trimming and J lost 3 bases, with 16 bases between them. CDR3 loop: CASSQGGWGSFYEQYF. CDR3 nucleotide sequence: TGTGCCAGCAGCCAAGGGGGGTGGGGGAGCTTCTACGAGCAGTACTTC.

This chain joins TRBV9 and TRBJ2-1; D gene ambiguous. CDR1 SGDLS and CDR2 YYNGEE come from the germline V gene. With 3 bases removed from V and 9 bases from J, the gap between germline ends came to 10 bases. This CDR3 has 12 amino acids. This CDR3 is CASSASLGEQFF. DNA for the CDR3: TGTGCCAGCAGCGCCTCCCTGGGTGAGCAGTTCTTC.

The gene calls are TRBV7-2 and TRBJ2-3, with 14 bases aligning to TRBD2. The V gene's germline CDR1 is SGHTA and CDR2 FQGNSA. This CDR3 has 18 residues. The J segment lost 2 bases and the V segment lost 5 bases, leaving 9 bases of the junction unmatched. The CDR3: CASSPEGTSGSSTDTQYF. The CDR3 DNA reads TGTGCCAGCAGCCCGGAGGGGACTAGCGGGAGCTCCACAGATACGCAGTATTTT.

This clonotype was observed once. The chain joins TRBV6-5 to TRBJ2-7, with 8 bases lining up with TRBD2. J lost 2 bases, V lost 8 bases, and 8 bases had no gene match. Per the germline V gene, CDR1 is MNHEY and CDR2 is SVGAGI. This CDR3 has 14 amino acids. The CDR3 is CASDERGFAYEQYF. The CDR3 DNA is TGTGCCAGCGACGAGCGGGGGTTCGCCTACGAGCAGTACTTC.

V and J are TRBV6-2 or TRBV6-3 and TRBJ2-7, with 10 bases fitting TRBD1. CDR1 is MNHEY and CDR2 is SVGEGT in the germline V gene. The junction had 3 bases not matched to a gene; V was cut back by 2 bases and J by 2 bases. The CDR3 runs to 15 residues. The CDR3 is CASSYGGTGAYEQYF. The CDR3 DNA sequence: TGTGCCAGCAGTTACGGGGGGACAGGGGCCTACGAGCAGTACTTC.

This clonotype has just a few counts. This chain links TRBV4-3 with TRBJ1-2, with D perhaps matching TRBD1 (6 bases). From germline, CDR1 is LGHNA and CDR2 YSLEER. The V end was cut by 3 bases, the J end by 8 bases, with 10 bases between. The CDR3 consists of 12 residues. This chain's CDR3 is CASSHQGTGYTF. The CDR3 DNA reads TGCGCCAGCAGCCATCAGGGGACGGGCTACACCTTC.

The V gene is TRBV20-1, the J gene TRBJ1-5; no firm D call. The V end was cut by 6 bases, the J end by 7 bases, with 19 bases between. The CDR3 is 14 amino acids. The V gene's germline CDR1 is DFQATT and CDR2 SNEGSKA (reference sequence). The CDR3 sequence: CSAQRVGYEQPQHF. DNA of the CDR3: TGCAGTGCCCAGAGGGTCGGGTATGAGCAGCCCCAGCATTTT.